A selection of T cell receptor beta chains follows, all from one sample in a study of spatial heterogeneity in lung cancer. TCRdb analysed the 5' RACE reads with MiXCR anew, one entry per CDR3 protein. The sample has about 9,500 distinct CDR3 sequences, roughly an eighth seen once. Material: lung tumor tissue, obtained at surgery. Receptor source: a male donor with early-stage non-small cell lung cancer. The CDR3 runs from the conserved cysteine through the conserved F or W.

cdr3_aa | v_call
CSVRLGETYEQYF | TRBV29-1
CASSPQGISTDTQYF | TRBV25-1
CASSWTDGDTQYF | TRBV5-1
CASSSPSSNGANVLTF | TRBV28
CASSYPQTNHYGYTF | TRBV6-6
CSVISTSALTSSYNEQFF | TRBV29-1
CSARGLDSLGGDTQYF | TRBV20-1
CSARDYNPGQGYYGYTF | TRBV20-1
CASLRRETGELFF | TRBV6-1
CASSLHIGTTEAFF | TRBV7-9
CASSYSAIDTQYF | TRBV7-3
CASTDNENTEAFF | TRBV6-2/TRBV6-3
CSASLQLAGDEQFF | TRBV20-1
CSASGQGLNEKLFF | TRBV20-1
CASSQVRASYEQYF | TRBV3-1
CASRFRTGRETQYF | TRBV27
CSARDPLTSGNVGGYTF | TRBV20-1
CASSLVLQQETQYF | TRBV7-9
CASSPRDYDTQYF | TRBV6-2/TRBV6-3
CASSLGAGGTDYYNEQFF | TRBV7-9
CASSLLGPTDTQYF | TRBV12-3/TRBV12-4
CATSDPSGIVNEQFF | TRBV24-1
CASSLLGTKQYF | TRBV19
CASSDYTGSPNSPLHF | TRBV7-8
CSAYRTGVNYGYTF | TRBV20-1
CASTQLRAGNTGELFF | TRBV19